These 9 T cell receptor beta chains originate from one sample sequenced in a study of human T cells and chemical hapten exposure. TCRdb independently ran MiXCR on the RACE reads; one entry per CDR3 protein. This table holds around 120,000 distinct CDR3 sequences, roughly 13% found once. Time point indicated: patch test 1, 2 weeks after DPC sensitization. The treatment is: therapeutic diphenylcyclopropenone sensitization with weekly scalp DPC. This material consisted of whole blood, taken in connection with sensitization to the hapten diphenylcyclopropenone (DPC). The receptor set was obtained from a man aged 18-30 years with alopecia areata. Some clones in this sample may be carry-over from other donors' samples.

This clonotype turned up a few times. V and J are TRBV5-1 and TRBJ2-7, with 7 bases lining up with TRBD1. The germline gives CDR1 SGHRS, CDR2 YFSETQ. The CDR3 spans 12 residues. Trimming at V came to 4 bases and at J to 7 bases, leaving 5 bases not matched to a gene. In nucleotides, the CDR3 is TGCGCCAGCAGCAGGGACAGTCGAGAGCAGTACTTC. Residues: CASSRDSREQYF.

V is TRBV7-2 and J is TRBJ2-2; TRBD2 matches at 7 bases. The CDR3 consists of 16 residues. After removal of 5 bases from V and 1 base from J, the junction contained 7 bases not matched to a gene. Germline V lookup: CDR1 SGHTA, CDR2 FQGNSA. Written as DNA, the CDR3 is TGTGCCAGCAGCCCCCTAGCGGCTAAGAACACCGGGGAGCTGTTTTTT. This translates into CASSPLAAKNTGELFF.

The J gene is TRBJ1-6, the V gene TRBV12-3 or TRBV12-4; weak D call: TRBD1 (6 bases). The length of the CDR3 is 15 residues. V lost 5 bases and J 7 bases, leaving 15 bases between the germline ends. The DNA for the CDR3 is TGTGCCAGCAGTATACACCGGGGGCCAAATTCACCCCTCCACTTT. Its translation is CASSIHRGPNSPLHF.

This clonotype was detected only a few times. The J gene is TRBJ1-4, the V gene TRBV18; D gene uncertain. This CDR3 is 12 amino acids long. The germline CDR1 and CDR2 sequences are KGHSH and LQKENI. Trimming shortened V by 10 bases and J by 3 bases, and 9 bases separated the two germline ends. The CDR3 spells CATSTANEKLFF. CDR3 in DNA: TGTGCCACCTCTACAGCTAATGAAAAACTGTTTTTT.

The V and J genes are TRBV18 and TRBJ1-1, with TRBD1 identical over 8 bases. The CDR3 is 15 residues long. After removal of 5 bases from V and 5 bases from J, the junction contained 10 bases not matched to a gene. CDR1 and CDR2 from the germline V gene are KGHSH and LQKENI. CDR3 DNA sequence: TGTGCCAGCTCATCGACAGGGGTAATAAGAACTGAAGCTTTCTTT. It specifies CASSSTGVIRTEAFF.

The chain uses TRBV12-5 and TRBJ1-5; D is undetermined. The V end lost 0 bases, the J end lost 0 bases, and 12 bases lay between the germline ends. The germline V gene encodes CDR1 LGHNT and CDR2 FRNRAP. This CDR3 contains 17 residues. CDR3 residues: CASGLVLSLNSNQPQHF. CDR3 bases: TGTGCTAGTGGTTTGGTCTTGTCACTGAATAGCAATCAGCCCCAGCATTTT.

The chain combines TRBV7-2 with TRBJ1-2; a possible D gene is TRBD1 (5 bases). Trimming cost V 2 bases and J 6 bases, with 13 bases left between them. The CDR3 is made up of 14 amino acids. Germline CDR1 SGHTA, CDR2 FQGNSA. The CDR3 here is CASSLNLGRDGYTF. The CDR3 DNA reads as TGTGCCAGCAGCTTAAATCTGGGACGGGATGGCTACACCTTC. The whole variable domain, remainder taken from reference TRBV7-2 and TRBJ1-2, is GAGVSQSPSNKVTEKGKDVELRCDPISGHTALYWYRQSLGQGLEFLIYFQGNSAPDKSGLPSDRFSAERTGGSVSTLTIQRTQQEDSAVYLCASSLNLGRDGYTFGSGTRLTVV.

The chain has TRBV6-5 and TRBJ1-2, with D possibly matching TRBD1 (5 bases). V lost 4 bases, J lost 2 bases, and 11 bases lay in between. Germline V gene lookup returns CDR1 MNHEY and CDR2 SVGAGI. This CDR3 region has 14 residues. CDR3 nucleotide sequence: TGTGCCAGCAGTTCTCCAGGGATAAACTATGGCTACACCTTC. It encodes CASSSPGINYGYTF.

This clonotype was counted many times. J is TRBJ1-2 and V is TRBV7-9; D unclear. V was shortened by 2 bases and J by 8 bases, with 6 bases between the two germline ends. The CDR3 loop spans 11 amino acids. Germline CDR1 reads SEHNR; CDR2 reads FQNEAQ (reference sequence). Here the CDR3 reads CASSLIVGYTF. CDR3 nucleotides: TGTGCCAGCAGCTTAATCGTCGGCTACACCTTC.